This paragraph reports one T cell receptor beta chain. Its antigen is as yet unknown. This record belongs to a study of identical twins. Study observations and caveats: Beta out-of-frame twin sharing showed a weaker excess. In monozygotic twins, models underestimated the sharing of out-of-frame TCR alpha. Potential partial confounding of zero-insertion analyses by invariant MAIT and iNKT cells was noted.

TCRdb independently ran MiXCR on the 5' RACE reads; one entry per CDR3 protein. The data contain about 810,000 distinct CDR3 sequences, 9% to 15% of them singletons. The CDR3 loop spans 18 amino acids. Germline V CDR1 and CDR2: MDHEN, SYDVKM. The V end was cut by 7 bases, the J end by 6 bases, with 28 bases between. This same sample was also taken into another study, of yellow fever vaccine responses in identical twins.

The gene calls are TRBV28 and TRBJ2-1; D not resolved. The TCR sequence derives from a woman aged 18-29 years in good health. The sequenced sample was PBMCs. The CDR3 loop is CASTSTSMGKAWVNEQFF. CDR3 coding DNA: TGTGCCAGCACCTCAACCTCCATGGGCAAGGCCTGGGTCAATGAGCAGTTCTTC.